Given below is one TCR beta chain in context. What it recognizes is unknown. This sample stems from a study of T cell responses to AZD1222 COVID-19 vaccine. Notes on the study in general: There were repertoire samples only from the period after the peak T cell response.

V lost 2 bases, J lost 0 bases, and 6 bases stayed unmatched. Germline V gene data show CDR1 as GTSNPN and CDR2 as SVGIG (reference sequence). The CDR3 has 17 residues. The table came from immunoSEQ multiplex PCR; TCRdb's copy has only in-frame clones and leaves some out. The sample records some 110,000 clones, more than 80% being singletons. The rearrangement uses TRBV30 and TRBJ1-6; 8 bases line up with TRBD1. This TCR was sampled from an adult who received the AZD1222 COVID-19 vaccine. This specimen was peripheral blood, taken 28 days after the second AZD1222 dose. CDR3 sequence reads: CAWSPRQGSSYNSPLHF. The DNA of the CDR3 is TGTGCCTGGAGTCCCCGACAGGGGAGCTCCTATAATTCACCCCTCCACTTT.